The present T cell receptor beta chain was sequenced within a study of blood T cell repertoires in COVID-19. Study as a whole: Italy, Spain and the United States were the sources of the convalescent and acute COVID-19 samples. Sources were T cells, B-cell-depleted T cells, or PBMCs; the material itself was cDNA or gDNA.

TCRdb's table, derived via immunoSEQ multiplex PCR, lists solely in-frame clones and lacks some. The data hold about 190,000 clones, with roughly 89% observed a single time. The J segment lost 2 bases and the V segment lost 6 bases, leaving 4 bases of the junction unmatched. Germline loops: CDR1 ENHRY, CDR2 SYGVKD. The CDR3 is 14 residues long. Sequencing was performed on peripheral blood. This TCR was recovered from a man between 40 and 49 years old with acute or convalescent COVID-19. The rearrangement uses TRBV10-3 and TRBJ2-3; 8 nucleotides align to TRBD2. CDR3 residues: CAIRRGADTDTQYF. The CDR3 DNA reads TGTGCCATCAGGCGGGGGGCTGACACAGATACGCAGTATTTT.